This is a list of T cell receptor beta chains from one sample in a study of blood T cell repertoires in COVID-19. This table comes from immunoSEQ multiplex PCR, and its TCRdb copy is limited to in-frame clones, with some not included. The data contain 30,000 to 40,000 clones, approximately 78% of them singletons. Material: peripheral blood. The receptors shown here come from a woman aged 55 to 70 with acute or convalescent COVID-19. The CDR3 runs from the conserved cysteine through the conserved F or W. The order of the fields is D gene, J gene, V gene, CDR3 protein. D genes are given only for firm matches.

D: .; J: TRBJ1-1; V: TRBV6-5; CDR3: CASSYPETVNTEAFF
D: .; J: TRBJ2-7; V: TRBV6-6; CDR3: CASSTATENSEQYF
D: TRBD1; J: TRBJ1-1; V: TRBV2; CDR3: CASGEGQITEAFF
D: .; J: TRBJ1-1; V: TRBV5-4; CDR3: CASSSSPRGLEAFF
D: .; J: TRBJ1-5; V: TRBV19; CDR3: CASSRGGGNQPQHF
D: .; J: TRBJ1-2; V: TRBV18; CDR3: CASSHRESYGYTF
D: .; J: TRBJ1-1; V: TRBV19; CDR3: CASSYNRNTEAFF
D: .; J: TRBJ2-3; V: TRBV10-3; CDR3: CAISAPTGSTDTQYF
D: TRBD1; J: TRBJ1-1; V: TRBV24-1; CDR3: CATSDRQGGTTEAFF
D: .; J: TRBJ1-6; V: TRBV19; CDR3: CASTPEAGSPLHF
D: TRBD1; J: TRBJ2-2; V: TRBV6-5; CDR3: CASGTGVGNTGELFF
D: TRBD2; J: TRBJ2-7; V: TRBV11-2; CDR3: CASSHFGLAGPGQYF
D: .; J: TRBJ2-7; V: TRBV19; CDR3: CASRTTGISYEQYF
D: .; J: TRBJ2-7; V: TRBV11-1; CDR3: CASSLAPGSYEQYF
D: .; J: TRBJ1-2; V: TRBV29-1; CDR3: CSVEDVTDGNNYGYTF
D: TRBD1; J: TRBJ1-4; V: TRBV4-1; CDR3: CASSQDPYRGKMEKLFF
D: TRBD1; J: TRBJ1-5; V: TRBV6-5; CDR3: CASSQGQGLGQPQHF
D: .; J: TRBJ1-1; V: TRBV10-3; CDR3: CAISVDRGMNTEAFF
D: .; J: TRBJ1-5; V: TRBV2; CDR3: CASSVGRSQPQHF
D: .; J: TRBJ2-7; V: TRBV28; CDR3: CASSPPTPYEQYF
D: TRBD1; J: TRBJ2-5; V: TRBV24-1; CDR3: CATSETGEETQYF
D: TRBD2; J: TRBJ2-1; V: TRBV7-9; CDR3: CASSGERGSYNEQFF
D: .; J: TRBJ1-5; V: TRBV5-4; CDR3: CASSLGGSINQPQHF
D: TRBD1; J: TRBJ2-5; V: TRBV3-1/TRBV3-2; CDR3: CASSPTGPSETQYF
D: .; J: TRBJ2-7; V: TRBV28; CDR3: CASSWRESLYEQYF
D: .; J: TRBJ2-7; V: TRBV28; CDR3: CASSLFKQSSYEQYF
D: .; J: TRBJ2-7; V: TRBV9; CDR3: CASSVGGGTARPPSEQYF
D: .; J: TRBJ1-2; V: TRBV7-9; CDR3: CASRRETGNGYTF